Following are 8 T cell receptor beta chains from one sample sequenced in a study of T cell responses to AZD1222 COVID-19 vaccine. Profiled with immunoSEQ multiplex PCR; TCRdb holds only in-frame clones, not every one. In the table there are roughly 96,000 clones, about 89% of which are singletons. Sequences were derived from peripheral blood, sampled on day 0 of AZD1222 vaccination. The receptors were sampled from an adult in good health.

Here the CDR3 reads CASSVIMNTEAFF. CDR3 bases: TGTGCCAGCAGCGTCATAATGAACACTGAAGCTTTCTTT. The rearrangement links TRBV7-8 to TRBJ1-1; the D is unclear. There are 13 residues in the CDR3. V lost 5 bases, J lost 0 bases, and 7 bases lay in between. The germline gives CDR1 SGHVS, CDR2 FQNEAQ.

The chain recombines TRBV2 with TRBJ2-1; 11 positions match TRBD2. V dropped 2 bases and J dropped 7; count of bases not matched to a gene: 7. The germline gives CDR1 SNHLY, CDR2 FYNNEI. This CDR3 comprises 16 residues. The CDR3 here is CASSETLAGGRNEQFF. The CDR3 nucleotides are TGTGCCAGCAGTGAAACCCTAGCGGGGGGTAGGAATGAGCAGTTCTTC.

The chain has TRBV18 and TRBJ1-1; no clear D. The V gene lost 3 bases and the J gene lost 4 bases, with 15 bases spanning the gap. From germline, CDR1 is KGHSH and CDR2 LQKENI. This CDR3 has 15 residues. The CDR3: CASSPEAGVLTEAFF. CDR3 sequence (DNA): TGTGCCAGCTCACCGGAGGCTGGAGTTCTCACTGAAGCTTTCTTT.

The chain links TRBV28 to TRBJ2-2; D not resolved. Germline values: CDR1 MDHEN, CDR2 SYDVKM. V lost 6 bases to trimming and J lost 7 bases, with 12 bases between them. CDR3 length equals 13 residues. DNA of the CDR3: TGTGCCAGCAGCCCGCAAAATGACGGGGAGCTGTTTTTT. Its protein is CASSPQNDGELFF.

In its sample, this clone was seen a few times. V gene TRBV4-1 combines with J gene TRBJ2-7; 7 nucleotides agree with TRBD1. The germline V gene encodes CDR1 MGHRA and CDR2 YSYEKL. The CDR3 length is 14 residues. V lost 3 bases, J lost 3 bases, and 5 bases stayed unmatched. The CDR3 protein is CASSQPDRVYEQYF. The DNA of the CDR3 is TGCGCCAGCAGCCAGCCCGACAGGGTCTACGAGCAGTACTTC.

This chain connects TRBV10-3 to TRBJ1-2; 10 bases are a match to TRBD1. CDR3 size: 14 residues. The junction had 2 bases not matched to a gene; V was cut back by 4 bases and J by 3 bases. From germline, CDR1 is ENHRY and CDR2 SYGVKD. CDR3 bases: TGTGCCATCAGTGCCGGGACAGGGGACTATGGCTACACCTTC. Translating it yields CAISAGTGDYGYTF.

This chain joins TRBV3-1 (or the pseudogene TRBV3-2) and TRBJ2-7; 7 bases match TRBD2. In germline, CDR1 is LGHDT, CDR2 YNNKEL (reference sequence). The CDR3 totals 16 residues. Trimming cost V 4 bases and J 3 bases; bases outside gene matches: 12. The CDR3 coding sequence is TGTGCCAGCAGCCGCGGGGGTGCAAAGGAGGACTACGAGCAGTACTTC. Translation: CASSRGGAKEDYEQYF.

The CDR3 sequence is CASSSRVLETEAFF. The CDR3 region has the DNA TGTGCCAGCAGCTCGCGGGTCTTGGAGACTGAAGCTTTCTTT. V and J are TRBV7-9 and TRBJ1-1, with D unclear. V was clipped by 4 bases and J by 5 bases, with 14 bases between them. CDR1 and CDR2 (germline): SEHNR, FQNEAQ (reference sequence). This CDR3 has 14 amino acids.